There are many counts of the clone carrying this TCR beta chain. Its antigen remains unknown. At the DNA level, this CDR3 is encoded by other sequences in the same sample as well. This CDR3 contains 14 residues. Germline CDR1 reads LGHDT; CDR2 reads YNNKEL (reference sequence). Trimming cost V 1 base and J 4 bases, with 7 bases left between them. Authors' data handling: Clinicopathological groups of papillary thyroid cancer showed CDR3 differences that were used to build a distant-metastasis classifier. TCRdb ran MiXCR on the PCR reads. For this entry, the V and J calls and clone size follow TCRdb and not the study's own pipeline. The data hold roughly 27,000 clones, with about an eighth observed a single time. This record belongs to a study of metastatic and nonmetastatic thyroid tumors. Among the patients, none had received any treatment before thyroid surgery. General observations from the study: Patients with malignant thyroid tumors reportedly had significantly higher TCR beta diversity than those with benign nodules, in blood and tumor.

This TCR was sampled from a female donor with papillary thyroid cancer or a benign thyroid nodule (not recorded which). Some clones in this sample may be carry-over from other donors' samples. Specimen: blood. The chain links TRBV3-1 to TRBJ2-2; D remains ambiguous. This CDR3 is CASSQAGSTGELFF. CDR3 DNA: TGTGCCAGCAGCCAAGCGGGCAGCACCGGGGAGCTGTTTTTT.